What follows describes a single T cell receptor beta chain. The source of the sample is a study of blood T cell repertoires in COVID-19. As for the study in general: Sample material is recorded as cDNA or gDNA derived from T cells, B-cell-depleted T cells, or PBMCs.

Individuals aged roughly 18 to 95 years were recruited from 24 US areas. Recovery meant two consecutive negative NP/OP PCR tests, professional clearance, or resolved symptoms. Germline V gene sequence: CDR1 SGHRS, CDR2 YFSETQ. The V gene end was trimmed by 1 base and the J gene end by 0 bases; junction bases not matched to a gene: 9. CDR3 length: 17 residues. The authors' processing: Using reference gene primer amplification, nucleated cell counts were estimated. Profiling relied on immunoSEQ multiplex PCR, and the TCRdb table lists in-frame clones only, not all of them. The V and J calls and the clone size are those of that table, but D and trimming were determined from the DNA. The sample lists over 300,000 clones, about nine tenths occurring once.

Sequenced sample: PBMCs or T cells enriched from blood (not recorded which). V gene TRBV5-1 combines with J gene TRBJ2-7; 8 bases agree with TRBD2. This receptor was obtained from a woman younger than 35 who had recovered from COVID-19. CDR3 nucleotide sequence: TGCGCCAGCAGCTTGTCAGCGGGTAGCGGGGTCTCCTACGAGCAGTACTTC. Protein sequence: CASSLSAGSGVSYEQYF. Combining the CDR3 with reference TRBV5-1 and TRBJ2-7 gives the whole variable domain KAGVTQTPRYLIKTRGQQVTLSCSPISGHRSVSWYQQTPGQGLQFLFEYFSETQRNKGNFPGRFSGRQFSNSRSEMNVSTLELGDSALYLCASSLSAGSGVSYEQYFGPGTRLTVT.